This entry lists 16 T cell receptor beta chains sequenced from one sample in a study of T cells in Graves' hyperthyroidism and ophthalmopathy. Using RNA transcripts as the source, TCR beta CDR3 regions were amplified. An initial round of RT-PCR targeting the TCR CDR3 relied on the HTBI primer set. TCRdb reprocessed the multiplex PCR reads via MiXCR and lists one record per CDR3 protein. The sample includes 650,000 to 850,000 distinct CDR3 sequences, under 20% of them seen just once. Input material: blood. The receptors derive from a woman aged 45-65 years with Graves' hyperthyroidism that later progressed to Graves' ophthalmopathy.

This clonotype was picked up many times. V gene TRBV12-3 or TRBV12-4 combines with J gene TRBJ2-3; D is unclear. Trimming removed 1 base at V and 2 bases at J, with 7 bases between. The CDR3 runs 14 residues. The CDR3 DNA follows: TGTGCCAGCAGTTTAGAACTCGACACAGATACGCAGTATTTT. This sequence encodes CASSLELDTDTQYF.

This clonotype was picked up many times. Given a much more abundant clone one base away, this may be a read error. The chain carries TRBV20-1 and TRBJ2-7; D not certain. This CDR3 region has 14 residues. CDR1 DFQATT and CDR2 SNEGSKA come from the germline V gene (reference sequence). V was trimmed by 1 base and J by 2 bases, leaving 12 bases between them. CDR3 residues: CSARGGELAYEQYF. The DNA for the CDR3 is TGCAGTGCTAGAGGTGGAGAGCTCGCCTACGAGCAGTACTTC.

About this clonotype: A much bigger clone sits one base away, suggesting this may be a read error. V is TRBV12-3 or TRBV12-4 and J is TRBJ1-6, with 7 bases lining up with TRBD1. The CDR3 sequence is 14 residues long. CDR3 amino acids: CASSGTANNSPLRF. CDR3 sequence (DNA): TGTGCCAGCTCCGGGACAGCTAATAATTCACCCCTCCGCTTT.

Comment on this clonotype: The junction does not match germline at one end; this may be a read error. The chain has TRBV3-1 and TRBJ1-5; 7 nucleotides align to TRBD1. The germline CDR1 and CDR2 sequences are LGHDT and YNNKEL (reference sequence). The CDR3 is made up of 18 amino acids. The CDR3 protein is CASSQGTQGGVSNQSQHF. The CDR3 DNA sequence: TGTGCCAGCAGCCAAGGAACTCAGGGGGGGGTAAGCAATCAGTCCCAGCATTTT.

This clonotype was seen ten or more times. The gene calls are TRBV10-3 and TRBJ2-5; a weak D match, TRBD1 (6 bases). The CDR3 has 14 amino acids. CDR1 is ENHRY and CDR2 is SYGVKD in the germline V gene. Between the trimmed V and J ends, which lost 0 bases and 1 base, there was a span of 6 bases. The CDR3 DNA is TGTGCCATCAGTGAGTCGGGGGCCCAAGAGACCCAGTACTTC. Its translation: CAISESGAQETQYF.

The chain links TRBV28 to TRBJ1-2; D not certain. The ends were cut back, 6 bases at V and 4 bases at J, with 9 bases in the middle. Germline-derived CDR1 and CDR2 are MDHEN and SYDVKM. The CDR3 is 12 residues long. The CDR3 is CASRTTPYGYTF. CDR3 bases: TGTGCCAGCAGAACGACTCCCTATGGCTACACCTTC.

A remark on this clonotype: A read error is possible here, since a much larger clone lies one base away. V and J are TRBV7-7 and TRBJ2-7; 7 nucleotides align to TRBD2. The CDR3 sequence is 13 residues long. Germline-derived CDR1 and CDR2 are SSHAT and FNYEAQ (reference sequence). This CDR3 reads CASSHRGEGEQYF. Written as DNA, the CDR3 is TGTGCTAGCAGCCACCGGGGGGAGGGCGAGCAGTACTTC.

This chain's CDR3 is CASSLLAGGNQPQHF. The CDR3 DNA is TGTGCCAGCTCACTGCTAGCGGGAGGCAATCAGCCCCAGCATTTT. The chain couples TRBV18 to TRBJ1-5; D gene unclear. The CDR3 is made up of 15 amino acids. In germline, CDR1 is KGHSH, CDR2 LQKENI. The V end was cut by 4 bases, the J end by 2 bases, with 12 bases between.

This chain connects TRBV5-4 to TRBJ2-5; no reliable D call. Germline assignment: CDR1 SGHNT and CDR2 YYREEE (reference sequence). The germline V and J ends were trimmed by 4 bases and 0 bases, with 7 bases remaining between them. This CDR3 has 13 residues. CDR3 nucleotide sequence: TGTGCCAGCAGCAGACGGTACCAAGAGACCCAGTACTTC. Residues: CASSRRYQETQYF.

Many counts were recorded for this clonotype. The rearrangement links TRBV3-1 to TRBJ2-7; D is possibly TRBD2 (6 bases). CDR1 is LGHDT, CDR2 YNNKEL, per germline (reference sequence). The CDR3 is 15 amino acids. Trimming removed 1 base at V and 4 bases at J, with 14 bases between. CDR3 region: CASSQVPSAKYEQYF. In nucleotides, the CDR3 is TGTGCCAGCAGCCAAGTCCCTAGCGCAAAGTACGAGCAGTACTTC.

This clonotype has ten or more counts. This chain uses TRBV6-5 with TRBJ2-5; TRBD1 is a possible D gene (5 bases). Trimming cost V 2 bases and J 5 bases, with 12 bases left between them. The CDR3 runs 14 residues. Germline V CDR1 and CDR2: MNHEY, SVGAGI. CDR3 protein: CASSYTGTPETQYF. The CDR3 DNA sequence: TGTGCCAGCAGTTACACAGGCACCCCTGAGACCCAGTACTTC.

This clonotype has a count of ten or more. The CDR3 here is CASSQTKRVTDTQYF. DNA for the CDR3: TGTGCCAGCAGCCAAACTAAAAGGGTCACAGATACGCAGTATTTT. The chain couples TRBV3-1 to TRBJ2-3; D is unclear. Germline CDR1 LGHDT, CDR2 YNNKEL (reference sequence). Between the trimmed V and J ends, which lost 2 bases and 2 bases, there was a span of 11 bases. This CDR3 spans 15 amino acids.

This clonotype has ten or more counts. This chain links TRBV7-2 with TRBJ2-3, with D hard to call. V was trimmed by 2 bases and J by 6 bases, leaving 9 bases between them. Germline CDR1 is SGHTA and CDR2 is FQGNSA. The CDR3 is 13 amino acids. CDR3 residues: CASSLISADTQYF. Written as DNA, the CDR3 is TGTGCCAGCAGCTTAATTTCAGCTGATACGCAGTATTTT.

This clonotype has a handful of counts. The CDR3, as DNA: TGTGCCAGCAGCCAAGATCTTCGAGCGGGGGTATACAATGAGCAGTTCTTC. It codes for CASSQDLRAGVYNEQFF. The V and J genes are TRBV3-1 and TRBJ2-1, with 8 bases fitting TRBD2. Germline CDR1 LGHDT, CDR2 YNNKEL (reference sequence). The CDR3 consists of 17 residues. The J segment lost 4 bases and the V segment lost 0 bases, leaving 8 bases of the junction unmatched.

In the case of this clonotype: A single base separates this from a much larger clone, so it may be a read error. The chain combines TRBV3-1 with TRBJ2-1, with D tentatively TRBD2 (6 bases). The CDR3 contains 12 residues. Germline CDR1 and CDR2: LGHDT and YNNKEL (reference sequence). This CDR3 is CVSSQGSRGQFF. The CDR3 coding sequence is TGTGTCAGCAGCCAAGGATCGCGGGGGCAGTTCTTC.

In its sample, this clonotype was seen many times. The rearrangement joins TRBV20-1 to TRBJ2-5; D perhaps matches TRBD2 (7 bases). Germline lookup yields CDR1 DFQATT and CDR2 SNEGSKA (reference sequence). The CDR3 consists of 14 residues. V was pared by 3 bases and J by 2 bases, with 13 bases between. CDR3 loop: CSASWRGRQETQYF. CDR3 DNA sequence: TGCAGTGCTAGTTGGCGGGGGCGGCAAGAGACCCAGTACTTC.